This T cell receptor (beta chain) was observed in a study of blood T cells in healthy people across ages. Notes on the study in general: Total diversity from one million sequenced T cells was likely underestimated.

Samples had at least 6.5 million PBMCs isolated from them. A second PCR, run for about 6 to 12 cycles, used a sample-barcoded 5' primer plus a J-beta primer mix. Using its own MiXCR run on the 5' RACE reads, TCRdb lists one record per CDR3 protein. This sample has about 680,000 distinct CDR3 sequences, with over 45% found just once. A note on this clonotype: What it binds is not known.

The CDR3 contains 18 residues. With 0 bases removed from V and 1 base from J, the gap between germline ends came to 16 bases. Germline CDR1 and CDR2: MNHEY and SVGEGT. The sample taken for sequencing was blood. This TCR was recovered from a woman aged 55-70 years in good health. The chain couples TRBV6-2 or TRBV6-3 to TRBJ1-5; D might be TRBD1 (5 bases). This chain's CDR3 is CASSYSIGDAGSNQPQHF. The CDR3 bases are TGTGCCAGCAGTTACTCGATTGGGGACGCCGGGAGCAATCAGCCCCAGCATTTT.